This entry lists 21 T cell receptor beta chains sequenced from one sample in a study of T cell responses to AZD1222 COVID-19 vaccine. Measured with immunoSEQ multiplex PCR; TCRdb has only the in-frame clones, and not every one. This table holds about 96,000 clones, roughly 88% found once. Sample: peripheral blood, taken on day 0 of AZD1222 vaccination. The receptors were gathered from an adult in good health.

The V call is TRBV27, the J call TRBJ1-6, with D perhaps TRBD1 (6 bases). The CDR3 totals 19 residues. Trimming took off 0 bases at V and 0 bases at J, with 15 bases between the two ends. Germline V gives CDR1 MNHEY, CDR2 SMNVEV (reference sequence). CDR3 in DNA: TGTGCCAGCAGTTTATCGATGGGCAGGGGTAGCTCCTATAATTCACCCCTCCACTTT. Translated, it gives CASSLSMGRGSSYNSPLHF.

The chain joins TRBV28 to TRBJ1-4; D is ambiguous. Germline loops: CDR1 MDHEN, CDR2 SYDVKM. The length of the CDR3 is 12 residues. Trimming left V 6 bases short and J 5 bases short, with 7 bases between. CDR3 nucleotides: TGTGCCAGCAGACCGCCAAATGAAAAACTGTTTTTT. It codes for CASRPPNEKLFF.

The chain links TRBV11-2 to TRBJ2-7; a weak D match, TRBD1 (6 bases). Germline V gene sequence: CDR1 SGHAT, CDR2 FQNNGV. Trimming removed 7 bases from V and 6 bases from J, with 13 bases in between. This CDR3 is 12 amino acids long. The CDR3 nucleotides are TGTGCCAGCAAGACAGGAACGGGCGAGCAGTACTTC. This sequence encodes CASKTGTGEQYF. Filled out from reference TRBV11-2 and TRBJ2-7, the complete variable domain reads EAGVAQSPRYKIIEKRQSVAFWCNPISGHATLYWYQQILGQGPKLLIQFQNNGVVDDSQLPKDRFSAERLKGVDSTLKIQPAKLEDSAVYLCASKTGTGEQYFGPGTRLTVT.

The chain uses TRBV7-6 and TRBJ1-3; D gene unclear. V was clipped by 0 bases and J by 4 bases, with 13 bases between them. In germline, CDR1 is SGHVS, CDR2 FNYEAQ. This CDR3 spans 16 amino acids. The CDR3 is CASSLAPGLTGNTIYF. In nucleotides, the CDR3 is TGTGCCAGCAGCTTAGCCCCGGGCCTGACGGGAAACACCATATATTTT.

This clone was counted a single time. The V call is TRBV28, the J call TRBJ2-1; D possibly corresponds to TRBD1 (6 bases). Trimming cost V 2 bases and J 8 bases, with 13 bases left between them. Germline values: CDR1 MDHEN, CDR2 SYDVKM. CDR3 size: 14 residues. CDR3 loop: CASSLKQGVYEQFF. CDR3 sequence (DNA): TGTGCCAGCAGTTTAAAACAGGGTGTGTATGAGCAGTTCTTC.

The chain uses TRBV28 and TRBJ1-4, with D hard to call. The germline V and J ends were trimmed by 2 bases and 4 bases, with 8 bases remaining between them. The CDR3 extends over 14 amino acids. Germline values: CDR1 MDHEN, CDR2 SYDVKM. DNA for the CDR3: TGTGCCAGCAGTTTAGGGCAGCGTAATGAAAAACTGTTTTTT. Translating gives CASSLGQRNEKLFF.

The gene calls are TRBV4-2 and TRBJ2-7; perhaps TRBD2 as D (6 bases). Trimming left V 6 bases short and J 0 bases short, with 12 bases between. The CDR3 sequence is 14 residues long. Germline V lookup: CDR1 LGHNA, CDR2 YNFKEQ. CDR3 in amino acids: CASRRDGSSYEQYF. CDR3 nucleotide sequence: TGTGCCAGCAGGCGGGACGGCAGCTCCTACGAGCAGTACTTC.

The chain is built from TRBV28 and TRBJ2-7; D is undetermined. Germline V CDR1 and CDR2: MDHEN, SYDVKM. The CDR3 contains 11 residues. V gave up 10 bases and J gave up 3 bases, with 10 bases separating them. CDR3 sequence reads: CATTSNYEQYF. The CDR3 DNA sequence: TGTGCCACCACATCGAACTACGAGCAGTACTTC.

V is TRBV18 and J is TRBJ2-3; D gene unclear. The germline V gene has CDR1 KGHSH and CDR2 LQKENI. There are 15 residues in the CDR3. V lost 1 base to trimming and J lost 6 bases, with 14 bases between them. In DNA form, the CDR3 reads TGTGCCAGCTCACCACTATCCGGGTCGCCCGATACGCAGTATTTT. It specifies CASSPLSGSPDTQYF.

The V call is TRBV10-1, the J call TRBJ2-7; possibly TRBD2 for D (6 bases). V shed 8 bases and J shed 1 base, with 18 bases lying between them. Germline V lookup: CDR1 WNHNN, CDR2 SYGVQD (reference sequence). CDR3 length equals 15 residues. CDR3 bases: TGCGCCAGCGCTTCTTCTGGGACTGAGTCCTACGAGCAGTACTTC. It yields the protein CASASSGTESYEQYF.

This chain connects TRBV6-2 or TRBV6-3 to TRBJ1-6, with 7 bases aligning to TRBD1. Trimming at V came to 4 bases and at J to 7 bases, leaving 16 bases not matched to a gene. Germline assignment: CDR1 MNHEY and CDR2 SVGEGT. The CDR3 has 18 amino acids. CDR3 region: CASSFLRQGGRENSPLHF. CDR3 coding DNA: TGTGCCAGCAGTTTCCTCCGACAGGGTGGTAGAGAGAATTCACCCCTCCACTTT.

The chain has TRBV3-1 (or the pseudogene TRBV3-2) and TRBJ2-2; D not resolved. The CDR3 spans 14 residues. Germline V gene lookup returns CDR1 LGHDT and CDR2 YNNKEL (reference sequence). V was shortened by 4 bases and J by 1 base, with 7 bases between the two germline ends. The CDR3 bases are TGTGCCAGCAGCCCTTCCGAGAACACCGGGGAGCTGTTTTTT. It codes for CASSPSENTGELFF.

This sequence joins TRBV6-5 and TRBJ1-1; the D gene is possibly TRBD1 (6 bases). V gave up 4 bases and J gave up 1 base, with 10 bases separating them. Germline V gene sequence: CDR1 MNHEY, CDR2 SVGAGI. The CDR3 is made up of 14 amino acids. The CDR3 DNA follows: TGTGCCAGCAGTTCCCTGACAGGGAACACTGAAGCTTTCTTT. Its translation: CASSSLTGNTEAFF.

The chain recombines TRBV27 with TRBJ2-3; a weak D match, TRBD1 (5 bases). The CDR3 is 16 residues long. The ends were cut back, 1 base at V and 0 bases at J, with 11 bases in the middle. Germline CDR1 reads MNHEY; CDR2 reads SMNVEV (reference sequence). The CDR3 is CASSLLGVTSTDTQYF. The CDR3 DNA follows: TGTGCCAGCAGTTTATTAGGGGTTACTAGCACAGATACGCAGTATTTT.

The genes are TRBV7-8 and TRBJ2-2, with D tentatively TRBD1 or TRBD2 (5 bases each). The CDR3 extends over 14 amino acids. V gave up 6 bases and J gave up 7 bases, with 15 bases separating them. Germline V gene lookup returns CDR1 SGHVS and CDR2 FQNEAQ. The CDR3 sequence: CASRPSGADGELFF. The CDR3 DNA is TGTGCCAGCAGGCCTTCCGGGGCTGACGGGGAGCTGTTTTTT.

The gene calls are TRBV28 and TRBJ1-6; possibly TRBD1 for D (5 bases). This CDR3 comprises 15 residues. V was shortened by 3 bases and J by 8 bases, with 14 bases between the two germline ends. Germline V gene data show CDR1 as MDHEN and CDR2 as SYDVKM. The CDR3 sequence: CASSFVQGRDSPLHF. The CDR3 nucleotides read TGTGCCAGCAGTTTTGTGCAGGGTAGGGATTCACCCCTCCACTTT.

This chain's CDR3 is CASNVRVNTGELFF. The CDR3 DNA reads TGTGCCAGTAACGTGCGCGTGAACACCGGGGAGCTGTTTTTT. The rearrangement links TRBV19 to TRBJ2-2; D is undetermined. This CDR3 is 14 amino acids long. Germline CDR1 is LNHDA and CDR2 is SQIVND (reference sequence). Trimming removed 7 bases from V and 1 base from J, with 10 bases in between.

This chain connects TRBV4-2 to TRBJ2-7, with D possibly being TRBD2 (5 bases). Trimming took 4 bases from V and 4 from J, leaving 11 bases between them. The CDR3 covers 13 residues. Germline values: CDR1 LGHNA, CDR2 YNFKEQ. CDR3 residues: CASSPLDSYEQYF. CDR3 sequence (DNA): TGTGCCAGCAGCCCCCTGGACTCATACGAGCAGTACTTC.

The chain uses TRBV29-1 and TRBJ2-5; D gene uncertain. V was clipped by 6 bases and J by 1 base, with 9 bases between them. The length of the CDR3 is 12 residues. Germline assignment: CDR1 SQVTM and CDR2 ANQGSEA. The CDR3 DNA sequence: TGCAGCGTGTATACCTCCCAAGAGACCCAGTACTTC. Protein sequence: CSVYTSQETQYF.

This clone has only a few counts. V usage is TRBV7-3 and J usage is TRBJ2-2; D unclear. The CDR3 is 13 amino acids. Trimming removed 2 bases at V and 2 bases at J, with 3 bases between. CDR1 SGHTA and CDR2 FQGTGA come from the germline V gene. The CDR3 spells CASSLSNTGELFF. The CDR3 DNA follows: TGTGCCAGCAGCTTATCCAACACCGGGGAGCTGTTTTTT.

On this clone: In the same sample, other DNA sequences code for this CDR3. Here the CDR3 DNA reads TGTGCCAGCAGCCCCGGGGGGAATCAGCCCCAGCATTTT. This sequence encodes CASSPGGNQPQHF. J is TRBJ1-5 and V is TRBV6-5, with D perhaps matching TRBD1 (5 bases). Germline V lookup: CDR1 MNHEY, CDR2 SVGAGI. The CDR3 loop spans 13 amino acids. With 6 bases removed from V and 4 bases from J, the gap between germline ends came to 10 bases.